This T cell receptor beta chain was retrieved from a study of shared clonotypes between healthy human individuals. Germline loops: CDR1 SGHDT, CDR2 YYEEEE. The CDR3 sequence is 19 residues long. V lost 4 bases to trimming and J lost 1 base; unmatched junction nucleotides: 14. Profiling relied on immunoSEQ multiplex PCR, and the TCRdb table lists in-frame clones only, not all of them. The top ten clones hold 0.1% to 0.15% of a sample with 2 million or so clones, 95% of them seen once. Sequencing was done on a sample of naive CD4+ T cells sorted from blood. Subset reported: CD45RA+ positively selected. The TCR sequence derives from a man aged 18 to 29 in good health. V usage is TRBV5-6 and J usage is TRBJ2-3, with TRBD2 matching over 11 bases. CDR3 sequence reads: CASSPSGVAGGQGTDTQYF. The CDR3 DNA reads TGTGCCAGCAGCCCTAGCGGAGTAGCGGGGGGGCAGGGCACAGATACGCAGTATTTT.